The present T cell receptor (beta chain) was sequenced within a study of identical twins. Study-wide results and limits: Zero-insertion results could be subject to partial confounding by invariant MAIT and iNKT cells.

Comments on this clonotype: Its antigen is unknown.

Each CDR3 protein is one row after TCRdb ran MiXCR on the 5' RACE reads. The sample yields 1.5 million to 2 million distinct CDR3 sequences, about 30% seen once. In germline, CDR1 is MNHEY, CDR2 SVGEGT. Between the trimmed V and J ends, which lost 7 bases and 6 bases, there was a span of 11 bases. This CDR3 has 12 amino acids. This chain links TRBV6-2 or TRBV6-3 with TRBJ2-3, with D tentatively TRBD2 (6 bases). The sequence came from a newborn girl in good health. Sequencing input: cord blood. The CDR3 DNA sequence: TGTGCCAGCACGGACTATATGGATACGCAGTATTTT. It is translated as CASTDYMDTQYF.